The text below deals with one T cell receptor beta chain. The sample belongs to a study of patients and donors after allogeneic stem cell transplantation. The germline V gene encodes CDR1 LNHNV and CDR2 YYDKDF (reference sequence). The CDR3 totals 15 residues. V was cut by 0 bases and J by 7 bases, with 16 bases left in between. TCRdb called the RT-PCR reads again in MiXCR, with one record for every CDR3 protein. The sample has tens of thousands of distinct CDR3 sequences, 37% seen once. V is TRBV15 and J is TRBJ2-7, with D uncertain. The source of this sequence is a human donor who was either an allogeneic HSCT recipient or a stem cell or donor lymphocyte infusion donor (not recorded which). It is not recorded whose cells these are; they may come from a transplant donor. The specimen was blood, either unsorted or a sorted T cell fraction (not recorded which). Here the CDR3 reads CATSRDGRFRKEQYF. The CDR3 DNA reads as TGTGCCACCAGCAGAGATGGGCGGTTTAGGAAGGAGCAGTACTTC.